One sample yielded the 30 T cell receptor beta chains listed below, sequenced in a study of post-analysis software for immune sequencing data. Study outcomes and limitations: The five TRBV segments detected at higher frequency in patients than in controls included TRBV5-6, TRBV5-1 and TRBV20-1.

No antigen is known for these receptors. Prepared libraries of TCR beta cDNA carried unique molecular identifiers. TCRdb analysed the PCR reads with MiXCR anew, one entry per CDR3 protein. This table holds about 540,000 distinct CDR3 sequences, approximately 34% found once. The sample comprised blood. The receptor set was obtained from a girl under 18 with multiple sclerosis.

This sequence joins TRBV12-3 or TRBV12-4 and TRBJ2-7; D is possibly TRBD1 (6 bases). The CDR3 contains 13 residues. Trimming shortened V by 6 bases and J by 3 bases, and 12 bases separated the two germline ends. The CDR3 DNA reads as TGTGCCAGCAGCTTAACAGGGAACTACGAGCAGTACTTC. The encoded protein is CASSLTGNYEQYF.

The J gene is TRBJ1-1, the V gene TRBV4-1, with a tentative D call TRBD1 (6 bases). CDR3 length: 14 residues. The V gene lost 0 bases and the J gene lost 5 bases, with 10 bases spanning the gap. The germline CDR1 and CDR2 sequences are MGHRA and YSYEKL. The CDR3 sequence: CASSQEGGRTEAFF. The DNA of the CDR3 is TGCGCCAGCAGCCAAGAAGGGGGGAGAACTGAAGCTTTCTTT.

The genes are TRBV4-2 and TRBJ1-2; D not certain. There are 14 residues in the CDR3. Germline lookup yields CDR1 LGHNA and CDR2 YNFKEQ. V lost 0 bases and J lost 3, with 8 bases in between. The CDR3 nucleotides read TGTGCCAGCAGCCAAGATGTAGGGTACTATGGCTACACCTTC. As protein: CASSQDVGYYGYTF.

This clonotype has only one observation. The chain couples TRBV20-1 to TRBJ2-5, with D possibly being TRBD2 (5 bases). CDR1 DFQATT and CDR2 SNEGSKA come from the germline V gene (reference sequence). This CDR3 spans 14 amino acids. V lost 1 base, J lost 5 bases, and 14 bases lay in between. CDR3 in amino acids: CSARGTAPQETQYF. CDR3 nucleotide sequence: TGCAGTGCTAGAGGGACTGCCCCCCAGGAGACCCAGTACTTC.

This clonotype was detected a few times. One end of the junction varies from germline; a read error may be responsible. The J gene is TRBJ2-3, the V gene TRBV7-7; 8 bases match TRBD2. CDR3 length equals 16 residues. CDR1 and CDR2 (germline): SSHAT, FNYEAQ (reference sequence). CDR3 protein: CASSPGGAGLTDTQYF. As DNA, the CDR3 is TGTGCTAGCAGCCCCGGGGGGGCAGGTCTAACAGATACGCAGTATTTT.

The chain combines TRBV11-2 with TRBJ1-4; possibly TRBD1 for D (6 bases). Per the germline V gene, CDR1 is SGHAT and CDR2 is FQNNGV. This CDR3 region has 14 residues. V shed 5 bases and J shed 4 bases, with 11 bases lying between them. In DNA form, the CDR3 reads TGTGCCAGCAGCCGGACAGCCTATAATGAAAAACTGTTTTTT. Protein sequence: CASSRTAYNEKLFF.

This clonotype was picked up a small number of times. This sequence joins TRBV12-3 or TRBV12-4 and TRBJ2-7; D gene unclear. The CDR3 is 12 amino acids. V lost 0 bases to trimming and J lost 7 bases, with 7 bases between them. The CDR3, as DNA: TGTGCCAGCAGTTTAGCCGTGTGGGAGCAGTACTTC. Translation gives CASSLAVWEQYF.

CDR3 region: CSARDRDRPSYEQYF. The CDR3 nucleotides are TGCAGTGCTAGAGATAGGGACAGGCCCTCCTACGAGCAGTACTTC. V is TRBV20-1 and J is TRBJ2-7; TRBD1 aligns across 8 bases. Looked up from germline, CDR1 is DFQATT and CDR2 is SNEGSKA (reference sequence). The V and J ends lost 0 bases and 0 bases, in that order; junction bases with no gene match: 4. This CDR3 is 15 amino acids long.

This clonotype showed up just a few times. J is TRBJ2-7 and V is TRBV6-6; TRBD2 agrees at 10 bases. The DNA end is more similar to TRBJ2-5, so the J call may be wrong. There are 13 residues in the CDR3. Germline V lookup: CDR1 MNHNY, CDR2 SVGAGI (reference sequence). CDR3 protein: CATTSGGAGTQYF. The CDR3 region has the DNA TGTGCCACCACAAGCGGGGGGGCCGGGACCCAGTACTTC.

The table lists this clonotype with a few counts. The chain carries TRBV6-5 and TRBJ1-5, with D possibly TRBD1 on 6 matching bases. This CDR3 region has 15 residues. Trimming shortened V by 6 bases and J by 6 bases, and 18 bases separated the two germline ends. Germline V lookup: CDR1 MNHEY, CDR2 SVGAGI. Written as DNA, the CDR3 is TGTGCCAGCAGCCCTACGTATACAGGGAGTCAGCCCCAGCATTTT. This encodes CASSPTYTGSQPQHF.

This clonotype was counted only a few times. V and J are TRBV6-6 and TRBJ2-7, with D tentatively TRBD1 or TRBD2 (5 bases each). Per germline, CDR1 MNHNY and CDR2 SVGAGI (reference sequence). This CDR3 comprises 15 residues. V was shortened by 6 bases and J by 0 bases, with 15 bases between the two germline ends. The CDR3, as DNA: TGTGCCAGCAGACCCGGGACGGCGAGCTCCTACGAGCAGTACTTC. Protein product: CASRPGTASSYEQYF.

The rearrangement uses TRBV4-1 and TRBJ1-1, with D maybe TRBD1 (5 bases). CDR3 length: 15 residues. The V gene's germline CDR1 is MGHRA and CDR2 YSYEKL. V lost 1 base and J lost 11, with 20 bases in between. CDR3 DNA sequence: TGCGCCAGCAGCCAAGGGCAGCTTGGGCCGGGGGATGCTTTCTTT. Protein product: CASSQGQLGPGDAFF.

This chain's CDR3 is CASSPGPGSDTQYF. CDR3 sequence (DNA): TGTGCCAGCAGCCCCGGACCCGGGTCGGATACGCAGTATTTT. V gene TRBV11-1 combines with J gene TRBJ2-3, with unresolved D. This CDR3 contains 14 residues. The germline V gene encodes CDR1 SGHAT and CDR2 FQDESV (reference sequence). V lost 5 bases to trimming and J lost 6 bases, with 15 bases between them.

This clonotype was counted ten times or more. The rearrangement joins TRBV11-2 to TRBJ1-2; D unresolved. V lost 2 bases to trimming and J lost 6 bases, with 4 bases between them. The CDR3 has 11 residues. Germline V gene lookup returns CDR1 SGHAT and CDR2 FQNNGV. The CDR3 coding sequence is TGTGCCAGCAGCTTACGTGATGGCTACACCTTC. Amino acids: CASSLRDGYTF.

This chain connects TRBV4-1 to TRBJ1-5, with D possibly TRBD1 on 6 matching bases. CDR3 length: 17 amino acids. Between the trimmed V and J ends, which lost 4 bases and 3 bases, there was a span of 19 bases. Germline CDR1 and CDR2: MGHRA and YSYEKL. This CDR3 reads CASSPGGRARDNQPQHF. The CDR3 region has the DNA TGCGCCAGCAGCCCTGGGGGCAGGGCACGGGACAATCAGCCCCAGCATTTT.

This clonotype turned up a few times. The gene calls are TRBV12-5 and TRBJ2-1; D possibly matches TRBD1 or TRBD2 (6 bases each). Trimming removed 4 bases at V and 3 bases at J, with 13 bases between. This CDR3 is 15 amino acids long. In germline, CDR1 is LGHNT, CDR2 FRNRAP. The CDR3 reads CASGSTGAFYNEQFF. The CDR3 DNA reads as TGTGCTAGTGGTTCAACGGGGGCATTCTACAATGAGCAGTTCTTC.

The rearrangement uses TRBV6-5 and TRBJ2-3, with 7 bases aligning to TRBD2. Germline-derived CDR1 and CDR2 are MNHEY and SVGAGI. CDR3 length: 17 amino acids. V lost 2 bases and J lost 2; bases outside the gene matches: 10. CDR3 sequence (DNA): TGTGCCAGCAGTTACCTTCGGACTAGGGGAGCCACAGATACGCAGTATTTT. Translating gives CASSYLRTRGATDTQYF.

V and J are TRBV7-9 and TRBJ2-5; no clear D. The CDR3 has 13 amino acids. Germline values: CDR1 SEHNR, CDR2 FQNEAQ (reference sequence). Trimming pared 1 base from V and 11 bases from J, leaving 14 bases between. CDR3 protein: CASSLELVGEQYF. The CDR3 DNA is TGTGCCAGCAGCTTAGAACTGGTTGGTGAGCAGTACTTC.

This clonotype turned up a few times. The V and J genes are TRBV20-1 and TRBJ2-6; 9 bases are a match to TRBD1. The junction had 8 bases not matched to a gene; V was cut back by 6 bases and J by 2 bases. The CDR3 is made up of 16 amino acids. In germline, CDR1 is DFQATT, CDR2 SNEGSKA (reference sequence). The CDR3 loop is CSARPRQGAGANVLTF. The CDR3 DNA follows: TGCAGTGCCCGCCCTCGACAGGGGGCTGGGGCCAACGTCCTGACTTTC.

This clonotype came up many times. V gene TRBV7-6 combines with J gene TRBJ2-3, with 7 bases that match TRBD1. CDR1 and CDR2 (germline): SGHVS, FNYEAQ. The CDR3 spans 14 residues. The junction had 4 bases not matched to a gene; V was cut back by 5 bases and J by 2 bases. The CDR3 nucleotides read TGTGCCAGCAGCAGGGACAGAAACACAGATACGCAGTATTTT. Encoded protein: CASSRDRNTDTQYF.

V is TRBV7-2 and J is TRBJ1-5; D is ambiguous. CDR3 length: 13 amino acids. The germline CDR1 and CDR2 sequences are SGHTA and FQGNSA. V gave up 5 bases and J gave up 8 bases, with 13 bases separating them. CDR3 coding DNA: TGTGCCAGCAGCCGAAGGACGGCTGAGCCCCAGCATTTT. Protein: CASSRRTAEPQHF.

V and J are TRBV20-1 and TRBJ2-1, with 8 bases aligning to TRBD2. Germline assignment: CDR1 DFQATT and CDR2 SNEGSKA (reference sequence). The V gene end was trimmed by 5 bases and the J gene end by 3 bases; junction bases not matched to a gene: 15. The CDR3 spans 17 residues. The CDR3 region is CSAPTSGGPSRYNEQFF. In DNA, the CDR3 is TGCAGTGCTCCTACGAGCGGGGGCCCGTCGCGCTACAATGAGCAGTTCTTC.

This clonotype was seen just once. V is TRBV6-4 and J is TRBJ2-2; 10 bases fit TRBD1. Germline CDR1 MRHNA, CDR2 SNTAGT. The CDR3 is made up of 17 amino acids. Trimming at V came to 8 bases and at J to 0 bases, leaving 9 bases not matched to a gene. The CDR3 reads CASRLGQGVSNTGELFF. The CDR3 bases are TGTGCCAGCCGACTTGGACAGGGGGTTTCGAACACCGGGGAGCTGTTTTTT.

The table lists this clonotype with a few counts. The chain carries TRBV7-9 and TRBJ1-4; D not certain. This CDR3 has 14 residues. In germline, CDR1 is SEHNR, CDR2 FQNEAQ (reference sequence). The V and J ends lost 1 base and 5 bases respectively, with 8 bases between them. This chain's CDR3 is CASSLVGQNEKLFF. DNA of the CDR3: TGTGCCAGCAGCTTAGTTGGGCAAAATGAAAAACTGTTTTTT.

With respect to this clonotype: The junction does not match germline at one end; this may be a read error. The rearrangement uses TRBV4-2 and TRBJ2-1; D is unclear. The CDR3 is made up of 13 amino acids. CDR1 and CDR2 (germline): LGHNA, YNFKEQ. The CDR3 protein is CASSQESRNGQFF. Written as DNA, the CDR3 is TGTGCCAGCAGCCAAGAATCACGCAATGGGCAGTTCTTC.

This chain joins TRBV10-3 and TRBJ2-5, with D perhaps TRBD2 (5 bases). Deletions cut 3 bases from V and 5 bases from J, with 10 bases between. The CDR3 has 13 amino acids. CDR1 ENHRY and CDR2 SYGVKD come from the germline V gene. CDR3 in amino acids: CAISEFGEETQYF. For the CDR3, the DNA is TGTGCCATCAGTGAATTCGGGGAGGAGACCCAGTACTTC.

This rearrangement joins TRBV20-1 to TRBJ1-1, with 7 positions matching TRBD1. J was trimmed by 3 bases and V by 5 bases; bases with no gene match: 3. Germline lookup yields CDR1 DFQATT and CDR2 SNEGSKA (reference sequence). The CDR3 runs to 12 residues. The DNA for the CDR3 is TGCAGTGCTTTACAGGGGTACACTGAAGCTTTCTTT. It encodes CSALQGYTEAFF.

This clonotype showed up just a few times. The CDR3 DNA follows: TGTGCCAGCAGCTTAGAGGGAGGTCAGGGGAGCAATGAGCAGTTCTTC. This sequence encodes CASSLEGGQGSNEQFF. V usage is TRBV7-8 and J usage is TRBJ2-1; the D gene could be TRBD1 or TRBD2 (6 bases each). V lost 1 base, J lost 6 bases, and 16 bases lay in between. In germline, CDR1 is SGHVS, CDR2 FQNEAQ. This CDR3 has 16 residues.

This clonotype showed up just a few times. The chain joins TRBV20-1 to TRBJ1-4; no clear D. V was trimmed by 1 base and J by 6 bases, leaving 9 bases between them. Germline V gene lookup returns CDR1 DFQATT and CDR2 SNEGSKA (reference sequence). The length of the CDR3 is 13 residues. CDR3 protein: CSARVQLDEKLFF. In DNA form, the CDR3 reads TGCAGTGCTAGAGTGCAGTTGGATGAAAAACTGTTTTTT.

The chain joins TRBV7-6 to TRBJ1-4; D is unclear. This CDR3 has 16 amino acids. Trimming cost V 1 base and J 0 bases, with 9 bases left between them. Germline V gene sequence: CDR1 SGHVS, CDR2 FNYEAQ. The CDR3 protein is CASSLGISATNEKLFF. The CDR3 DNA reads as TGTGCCAGCAGCTTAGGGATATCAGCAACTAATGAAAAACTGTTTTTT.